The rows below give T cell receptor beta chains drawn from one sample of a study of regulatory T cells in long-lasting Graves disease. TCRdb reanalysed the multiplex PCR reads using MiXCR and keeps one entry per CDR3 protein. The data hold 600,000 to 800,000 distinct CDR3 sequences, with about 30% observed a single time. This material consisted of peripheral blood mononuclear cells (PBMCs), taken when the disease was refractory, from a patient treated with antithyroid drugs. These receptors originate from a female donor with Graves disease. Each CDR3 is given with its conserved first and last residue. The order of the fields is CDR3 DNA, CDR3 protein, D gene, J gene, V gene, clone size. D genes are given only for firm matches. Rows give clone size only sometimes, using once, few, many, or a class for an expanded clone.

TGTGCCAGCAGTGCGGGACATGCAGATGAAAAACTGTTTTTT	CASSAGHADEKLFF	-	TRBJ1-4	TRBV2	many
TGTGCCAGCAGTCCTAGCGGGGGTGGGGTGCAGTACTTC	CASSPSGGGVQYF	TRBD2	TRBJ2-7	TRBV12-3/TRBV12-4	-
TGTGCCTGGAGTGCAACCGGGACAGGTTACTACGAGCAGTACTTC	CAWSATGTGYYEQYF	TRBD1	TRBJ2-7	TRBV30	-
TGTGCCAGCAGTTTTCGGATGCAGGACAGGGTCCACGAGCAGTACTTC	CASSFRMQDRVHEQYF	TRBD1	TRBJ2-7	TRBV12-3/TRBV12-4	many
TGTGCCAGTTTCCAGGGAGGCATGGACACTGAAGCTTTCTTT	CASFQGGMDTEAFF	-	TRBJ1-1	TRBV19	-
TGTGCCAGCAGCCAAGCTTGGACGCCAAACCAGGACGAGCAGTACTTC	CASSQAWTPNQDEQYF	-	TRBJ2-7	TRBV3-1	few
TGTGCCAGCAGTTTGGCAGAGACCAATTCACCCCTCCACTTT	CASSLAETNSPLHF	-	TRBJ1-6	TRBV28	many
TGCGCCAGCAGCCGACAAGCGGGAGGGCCGATCGGGGAGCTGTTTTTT	CASSRQAGGPIGELFF	TRBD2	TRBJ2-2	TRBV5-1	-
TGTGCCAGCACCTCTGCCGGGTTCAAATATTTT	CASTSAGFKYF	-	TRBJ1-3	TRBV12-3/TRBV12-4	few
TGCGCCAGCAGTGGGGGACCGGGCAATTCACCCCTCCACTTT	CASSGGPGNSPLHF	-	TRBJ1-6	TRBV10-2	-
TGTGCCAAAACCTGGACAGGGGAGCGTGGCTACACCTTC	CAKTWTGERGYTF	TRBD1	TRBJ1-2	TRBV7-2	few
TGTGCCAGCAGCTGTAGCGGGAGGGCCCGTTCGATCTACGAGCAGTACTTC	CASSCSGRARSIYEQYF	TRBD2	TRBJ2-7	TRBV7-3	-
TGTGCCACCTTGTCCGAGACCCAGTACTTC	CATLSETQYF	-	TRBJ2-5	TRBV6-1	-
TGCGCCAGCAGCCCCCGGCCTCGCGACCCCGAAGGGGGGACTGAAGCTTTCTTT	CASSPRPRDPEGGTEAFF	-	TRBJ1-1	TRBV5-1	-
TGTGCCAGCAGCCACGAGCAGGTTTTATCCTCAACTAATGAAAAACTGTTTTTT	CASSHEQVLSSTNEKLFF	-	TRBJ1-4	TRBV3-1	-
TGTGCCAGCAGGGCTCTCGGGAGCGGGAGGACCGGGGAGCTGTTTTTT	CASRALGSGRTGELFF	TRBD2	TRBJ2-2	TRBV6-1	few
TGCGCCAGCAGCCTGGGCAGGGAGCATGAAAAACTGTTTTTT	CASSLGREHEKLFF	-	TRBJ1-4	TRBV5-1	-
TGTGCCAGCAGCTTTTTAACGGGGGCTGGGAACACTGAAGCTTTCTTT	CASSFLTGAGNTEAFF	-	TRBJ1-1	TRBV11-2	many
TGTGCCAGCAGCGGTAGCGGGAGAAGCGGGGAGCTGTTTTTT	CASSGSGRSGELFF	TRBD2	TRBJ2-2	TRBV11-2	-
TGTGCCAGCAGCCAAGATGTGGAAGGAGGAGAGACCCAGTACTTC	CASSQDVEGGETQYF	-	TRBJ2-5	TRBV3-1	-
TGCAGTGCTAGAGGGGCGAGTCTAGGGATCCAAGAGACCCAGTACTTC	CSARGASLGIQETQYF	-	TRBJ2-5	TRBV20-1	few
TGCGCCAGCAGCCCCCCGGGACAGGGCAGGGAGACCCAGTACTTC	CASSPPGQGRETQYF	TRBD1	TRBJ2-5	TRBV4-1	-
TGCGCCAGCAGCCGGGACAGGCAAGACACTGAAGCTTTCTTT	CASSRDRQDTEAFF	TRBD1	TRBJ1-1	TRBV5-1	-
TGTGCCAGCAGCTCGGGACTAGCGGGCTACACCTTC	CASSSGLAGYTF	-	TRBJ1-2	TRBV13	few
TGTGCCAGCAGCTTAGCGGAGGGTCAGCCCCAGCATTTT	CASSLAEGQPQHF	-	TRBJ1-5	TRBV11-2	many